In this sample, the clone carrying this T cell receptor (beta chain) turned up a few times. Its matching antigen is unknown. MiXCR, run by TCRdb on the 5' RACE reads, gives a single entry per CDR3 protein. Found here are around 200,000 distinct CDR3 sequences, 16% of them singletons; the top ten hold 2% to 2.5%. The sample comes from a study of T-cell memory formation after mild COVID-19. Points from the study as a whole: Later expanders leaned CD4+, whereas clones that contracted between day 15 and 85 were balanced CD4/CD8.

Input material: PBMCs or a T cell subset sorted from them (not recorded which). The receptor comes from an adult woman who had mild COVID-19 (a few samples of this study predate the infection). Cell type and time point are not known.

The CDR3 coding sequence is TGCGCCAGCAGCCAGGACAGGGTGCGGTATATGGACACCGGGGAGCTGTTTTTT. Protein product: CASSQDRVRYMDTGELFF. This chain uses TRBV5-1 with TRBJ2-2, with 8 bases fitting TRBD1. CDR1 is SGHRS and CDR2 is YFSETQ in the germline V gene. This CDR3 is built from 18 residues. J was trimmed by 3 bases and V by 4 bases; bases with no gene match: 14.